A single sample is the source of the 28 T cell receptor beta chains below, sequenced in a study of cytomegalovirus exposure and HLA in healthy donors. 60 Vbeta and 13 Jbeta primers were used in PCR. The method was immunoSEQ multiplex PCR; TCRdb's version includes in-frame clones alone and lacks a portion of them. The sample has approximately 200,000 clones; roughly 85% are singletons. Sequenced input: PBMCs. The source is a woman aged 25-40 years in good health and CMV-seropositive.

The rearrangement uses TRBV7-9 and TRBJ2-1, with D possibly TRBD1 on 6 matching bases. This CDR3 comprises 14 residues. The germline V gene encodes CDR1 SEHNR and CDR2 FQNEAQ (reference sequence). V gave up 3 bases and J gave up 5 bases, with 11 bases separating them. The DNA of the CDR3 is TGTGCCAGCAGCTTTAACCACAGGGACAATGAGCAGTTCTTC. Protein product: CASSFNHRDNEQFF.

This clone showed up just a few times. The chain combines TRBV2 with TRBJ2-1; 9 positions agree with TRBD2. There are 14 residues in the CDR3. CDR1 is SNHLY, CDR2 FYNNEI, per germline. J gave up 7 bases and V 5 bases, and 6 bases lay outside the gene matches. The CDR3 reads CASSLAGEGNEQFF. In nucleotides, the CDR3 is TGTGCCAGCAGTTTAGCGGGAGAGGGGAATGAGCAGTTCTTC.

The rearrangement joins TRBV7-9 to TRBJ2-1; TRBD2 agrees at 7 bases. Per germline, CDR1 SEHNR and CDR2 FQNEAQ (reference sequence). The length of the CDR3 is 14 residues. The J segment lost 1 base and the V segment lost 3 bases, leaving 0 bases of the junction unmatched. The CDR3 region has the DNA TGTGCCAGCAGCTTCGGGGGGTCCTACAATGAGCAGTTCTTC. It translates to CASSFGGSYNEQFF.

The chain uses TRBV5-4 and TRBJ2-2; 7 nucleotides align to TRBD2. The CDR3 extends over 16 amino acids. Germline lookup yields CDR1 SGHNT and CDR2 YYREEE (reference sequence). V trimming: 5 bases; J trimming: 1 base; junction bases outside the gene matches: 8. Here the CDR3 reads CASRVGLPLNTGELFF. CDR3 DNA sequence: TGTGCCAGCAGGGTGGGACTACCCCTGAACACCGGGGAGCTGTTTTTT.

This chain joins TRBV7-8 and TRBJ2-1; TRBD2 matches 13 bases. V lost 5 bases to trimming and J lost 5 bases; unmatched junction nucleotides: 9. This CDR3 has 17 amino acids. Germline V gene lookup returns CDR1 SGHVS and CDR2 FQNEAQ. Here the CDR3 DNA reads TGTGCCAGCAGCCCGGAGAGACTAGCGGGGGGCAACAATGAGCAGTTCTTC. Its translation: CASSPERLAGGNNEQFF.

The chain couples TRBV9 to TRBJ2-1; TRBD2 is a possible D gene (6 bases). V dropped 3 bases and J dropped 5 bases, with 18 bases sitting between them. The germline gives CDR1 SGDLS, CDR2 YYNGEE. This CDR3 region has 16 residues. CDR3 nucleotide sequence: TGTGCCAGCAGCGGGAGACTAGTGGGGCTCAACAATGAGCAGTTCTTC. Translated, it gives CASSGRLVGLNNEQFF.

This clone occurred a few times. CDR3 in amino acids: CASSPPVEYYEQYF. In nucleotides, the CDR3 is TGTGCCAGCAGCCCGCCCGTCGAGTACTACGAGCAGTACTTC. The rearrangement joins TRBV11-2 to TRBJ2-7; D is uncertain. Trimming removed 5 bases from V and 3 bases from J, with 14 bases in between. This CDR3 spans 14 amino acids. Germline CDR1 SGHAT, CDR2 FQNNGV. Together with reference TRBV11-2 and TRBJ2-7, the CDR3 gives the full variable domain: EAGVAQSPRYKIIEKRQSVAFWCNPISGHATLYWYQQILGQGPKLLIQFQNNGVVDDSQLPKDRFSAERLKGVDSTLKIQPAKLEDSAVYLCASSPPVEYYEQYFGPGTRLTVT.

This chain uses TRBV6-6 with TRBJ2-2, with TRBD2 matching 10 bases. This CDR3 has 16 amino acids. In germline, CDR1 is MNHNY, CDR2 SVGAGI (reference sequence). V lost 4 bases and J lost 5; bases outside the gene matches: 7. The CDR3 nucleotides read TGTGCCAGCAGTTTAGTAGCGGGAGGAGGTACCGGGGAGCTGTTTTTT. It specifies CASSLVAGGGTGELFF.

The rearrangement joins TRBV18 to TRBJ2-5; D may be TRBD2 (5 bases). CDR1 is KGHSH, CDR2 LQKENI, per germline. This CDR3 has 14 amino acids. The germline V and J ends were trimmed by 2 bases and 2 bases, with 9 bases remaining between them. For the CDR3, the DNA is TGTGCCAGCTCACCAGGGAGACAACAAGAGACCCAGTACTTC. Its protein is CASSPGRQQETQYF.

This chain joins TRBV5-8 and TRBJ2-2, with D maybe TRBD2 (5 bases). Trimming left V 0 bases short and J 5 bases short, with 17 bases between. Germline-derived CDR1 and CDR2 are SGHTS and YDEGEE. The CDR3 has 17 residues. DNA of the CDR3: TGTGCCAGCAGCTTGGCCCAAGAGGGAGTGGTGACCGGGGAGCTGTTTTTT. Its protein is CASSLAQEGVVTGELFF.

The V gene is TRBV7-8, the J gene TRBJ2-7; tentative D call: TRBD2 (6 bases). V gave up 3 bases and J gave up 10 bases, with 19 bases separating them. The length of the CDR3 is 14 residues. CDR1 and CDR2 (germline): SGHVS, FQNEAQ. The CDR3 bases are TGTGCCAGCAGCTTCCCCGGGCGGGATCCTGATCAGTACTTC. This translates into CASSFPGRDPDQYF.

This rearrangement joins TRBV5-5 to TRBJ1-5; no reliable D call. Trimming shortened V by 5 bases and J by 5 bases, and 11 bases separated the two germline ends. Germline CDR1 reads SGHKS; CDR2 reads YYEKEE (reference sequence). There are 13 residues in the CDR3. CDR3 residues: CASRFSGDQPQHF. The CDR3 region has the DNA TGTGCCAGCAGATTCTCCGGGGATCAGCCCCAGCATTTT.

The rearrangement links TRBV28 to TRBJ1-2; the match to TRBD1 covers 9 bases. There are 12 residues in the CDR3. Germline CDR1 reads MDHEN; CDR2 reads SYDVKM. V trimming: 10 bases; J trimming: 5 bases; junction bases outside the gene matches: 5. The CDR3 DNA is TGTGCCACCTCCGGGACAGGGTATGGCTACACCTTC. It translates to CATSGTGYGYTF.

About this clone: Other DNA sequences in the same sample also yield this CDR3. This chain links TRBV30 with TRBJ2-7, with D uncertain. Germline CDR1 and CDR2: GTSNPN and SVGIG (reference sequence). The CDR3 is 12 residues long. Trimming removed 1 base at V and 2 bases at J, with 6 bases between. The CDR3 bases are TGTGCCTGGAGTGGGCAGGCCTACGAGCAGTACTTC. It translates to CAWSGQAYEQYF. The variable domain in full, completed from reference TRBV30 and TRBJ2-7, reads SQTIHQWPATLVQPVGSPLSLECTVEGTSNPNLYWYRQAAGRGLQLLFYSVGIGQISSEVPQNLSASRPQDRQFILSSKKLLLSDSGFYLCAWSGQAYEQYFGPGTRLTVT.

Note on this clone: The sample contains more than one DNA sequence encoding this CDR3. The chain couples TRBV5-1 to TRBJ2-7; 7 nucleotides match TRBD1. The V gene's germline CDR1 is SGHRS and CDR2 YFSETQ. Trimming at V came to 4 bases and at J to 1 base, leaving 5 bases not matched to a gene. The CDR3 loop spans 14 amino acids. CDR3 sequence (DNA): TGCGCCAGCAGCCCTAGGGACAGTTCCTACGAGCAGTACTTC. Its translation: CASSPRDSSYEQYF. Full variable domain (remainder filled in from reference TRBV5-1 and TRBJ2-7): KAGVTQTPRYLIKTRGQQVTLSCSPISGHRSVSWYQQTPGQGLQFLFEYFSETQRNKGNFPGRFSGRQFSNSRSEMNVSTLELGDSALYLCASSPRDSSYEQYFGPGTRLTVT.

The CDR3 DNA sequence: TGCGCCAGCAGCCAAGTCCCTTATCGGGGGGAAGGGGATTGGTGGCAGTACTTC. Translation gives CASSQVPYRGEGDWWQYF. The chain uses TRBV4-1 and TRBJ2-7; 7 positions agree with TRBD2. J gave up 9 bases and V 1 base, and 21 bases lay outside the gene matches. The CDR3 covers 18 residues. The germline V gene encodes CDR1 MGHRA and CDR2 YSYEKL.

The chain combines TRBV4-1 with TRBJ2-1; 11 bases agree with TRBD2. V lost 1 base, J lost 10 bases, and 3 bases stayed unmatched. Germline V gene data show CDR1 as MGHRA and CDR2 as YSYEKL. The CDR3 is 14 residues long. CDR3 bases: TGCGCCAGCAGCCAAGTAGCGGGGGGGCTCGAGCAGTTCTTC. Translated: CASSQVAGGLEQFF.

V gene TRBV4-3 combines with J gene TRBJ2-1; 9 positions agree with TRBD2. Unmatched junction bases numbered 16, after V lost 0 bases and J lost 7 bases. There are 19 residues in the CDR3. Germline values: CDR1 LGHNA, CDR2 YSLEER. The DNA for the CDR3 is TGCGCCAGCAGCCAAGAAAGGGTGGCTAGCGGGGCTCCGGGGAATGAGCAGTTCTTC. Translated, it gives CASSQERVASGAPGNEQFF.

V and J are TRBV15 and TRBJ2-1; D may be TRBD2 (6 bases). Between the trimmed V and J ends, which lost 6 bases and 16 bases, there was a span of 25 bases. CDR1 is LNHNV and CDR2 is YYDKDF in the germline V gene (reference sequence). The length of the CDR3 is 14 residues. This chain's CDR3 is CATSRGNPGTGAFF. CDR3 coding DNA: TGTGCCACCAGTCGGGGGAATCCCGGGACCGGCGCTTTCTTC.

This clone was observed a handful of times. This rearrangement joins TRBV6-5 to TRBJ2-1; no reliable D call. There are 14 residues in the CDR3. Germline V gene data show CDR1 as MNHEY and CDR2 as SVGAGI. With 6 bases removed from V and 8 bases from J, the gap between germline ends came to 17 bases. CDR3 protein: CASSPRLIEDEQFF. The CDR3 nucleotides read TGTGCCAGCAGCCCTAGGTTGATCGAAGATGAGCAGTTCTTC.

This chain connects TRBV9 to TRBJ1-1; TRBD1 is a possible D gene (6 bases). Germline CDR1 is SGDLS and CDR2 is YYNGEE. V lost 3 bases to trimming and J lost 0 bases, with 12 bases between them. The CDR3 spans 15 residues. CDR3 residues: CASSDRVEMNTEAFF. Written as DNA, the CDR3 is TGTGCCAGCAGCGACAGGGTAGAAATGAACACTGAAGCTTTCTTT.

This clone has a single count. The J gene is TRBJ1-3, the V gene TRBV7-2; TRBD1 agrees at 9 bases. From germline, CDR1 is SGHTA and CDR2 FQGNSA. The CDR3 has 17 residues. The V segment lost 3 bases and the J segment 1 base; nucleotides outside the gene matches: 7. The CDR3 loop is CASSFNRGLGSGNTIYF. The CDR3 DNA is TGTGCCAGCAGCTTCAACAGGGGGCTTGGTTCTGGAAACACCATATATTTT.

The chain couples TRBV13 to TRBJ2-1; TRBD2 agrees at 11 bases. The V gene end was trimmed by 3 bases and the J gene end by 10 bases; junction bases not matched to a gene: 14. CDR3 length: 17 amino acids. Germline lookup yields CDR1 PRHDT and CDR2 FYEKMQ (reference sequence). The CDR3 spells CASSFFTGTSGVIEQFF. DNA for the CDR3: TGTGCCAGCAGCTTCTTTACCGGGACTAGCGGCGTAATCGAGCAGTTCTTC.

The chain carries TRBV10-3 and TRBJ2-3, with 8 bases fitting TRBD1. Germline V CDR1 and CDR2: ENHRY, SYGVKD. The CDR3 spans 15 residues. V lost 2 bases, J lost 4 bases, and 5 bases stayed unmatched. CDR3 DNA sequence: TGTGCCATCAGTGAGAACAGGGGGTCCCCAGATACGCAGTATTTT. As protein: CAISENRGSPDTQYF.

The chain recombines TRBV5-1 with TRBJ1-1; 7 bases line up with TRBD1. The length of the CDR3 is 15 residues. CDR1 is SGHRS and CDR2 is YFSETQ in the germline V gene. Trimming at V came to 5 bases and at J to 4 bases, leaving 11 bases not matched to a gene. The CDR3 loop is CASSFEVPGGTEAFF. The CDR3 nucleotides read TGCGCCAGCAGTTTTGAGGTCCCAGGGGGCACTGAAGCTTTCTTT.

V gene TRBV29-1 combines with J gene TRBJ2-4; 10 bases are shared with TRBD2. V was pared by 2 bases and J by 9 bases, with 13 bases of the junction left unmatched. CDR3 length: 16 residues. Germline V lookup: CDR1 SQVTM, CDR2 ANQGSEA. CDR3 bases: TGCAGCGTTGAATGGGTTAGCGGGGGGCGGGTGGGCATTCAGTACTTC. It specifies CSVEWVSGGRVGIQYF.

The CDR3 DNA reads TGTGCCAGCAGCGGGGTTTACCACGAGCAGTACTTC. It translates to CASSGVYHEQYF. The genes are TRBV6-6 and TRBJ2-7; tentatively, D is TRBD2 (5 bases). Trimming removed 6 bases at V and 5 bases at J, with 11 bases between. Germline loops: CDR1 MNHNY, CDR2 SVGAGI (reference sequence). This CDR3 has 12 amino acids.

A few counts support this clone. The rearrangement links TRBV30 to TRBJ1-2, with TRBD1 matching 7 bases. CDR3 length: 14 amino acids. J gave up 8 bases and V 2 bases, and 11 bases lay outside the gene matches. The V gene's germline CDR1 is GTSNPN and CDR2 SVGIG (reference sequence). Here the CDR3 reads CAWSTGQADRGYTF. DNA of the CDR3: TGTGCCTGGAGTACTGGACAGGCGGACAGGGGCTACACCTTC.